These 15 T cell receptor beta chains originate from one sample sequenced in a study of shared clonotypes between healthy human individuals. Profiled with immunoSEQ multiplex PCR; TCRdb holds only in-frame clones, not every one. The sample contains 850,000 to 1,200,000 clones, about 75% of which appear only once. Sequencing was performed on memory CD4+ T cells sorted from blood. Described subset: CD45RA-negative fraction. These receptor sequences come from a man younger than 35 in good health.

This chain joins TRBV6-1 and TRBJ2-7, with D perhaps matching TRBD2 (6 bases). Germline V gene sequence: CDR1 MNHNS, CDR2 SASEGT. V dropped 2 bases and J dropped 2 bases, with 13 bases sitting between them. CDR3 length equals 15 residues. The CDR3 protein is CASSEWLANPYEQYF. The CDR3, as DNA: TGTGCCAGCAGTGAATGGCTAGCGAACCCCTACGAGCAGTACTTC.

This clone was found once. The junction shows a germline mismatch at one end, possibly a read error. The DNA for the CDR3 is TGTGCCAGCGGTTTTACGAAGGGCTATGGCTACACCTTC. Protein sequence: CASGFTKGYGYTF. The V gene is TRBV28, the J gene TRBJ1-2; D not resolved. In germline, CDR1 is MDHEN, CDR2 SYDVKM. The CDR3 covers 13 residues.

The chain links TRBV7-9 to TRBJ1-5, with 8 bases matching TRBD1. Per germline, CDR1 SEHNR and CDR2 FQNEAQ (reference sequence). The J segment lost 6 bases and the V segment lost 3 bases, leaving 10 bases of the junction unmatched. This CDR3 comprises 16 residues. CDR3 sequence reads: CASSLGAGGYGQPQHF. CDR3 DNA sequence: TGTGCCAGCAGCTTGGGGGCAGGGGGCTACGGTCAGCCCCAGCATTTT.

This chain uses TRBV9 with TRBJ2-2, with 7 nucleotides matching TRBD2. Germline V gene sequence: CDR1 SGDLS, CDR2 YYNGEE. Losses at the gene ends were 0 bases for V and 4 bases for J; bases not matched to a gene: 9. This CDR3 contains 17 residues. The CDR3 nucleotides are TGTGCCAGCAGCGTAGACCGAGGCAGCGGGATCACCGGGGAGCTGTTTTTT. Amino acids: CASSVDRGSGITGELFF.

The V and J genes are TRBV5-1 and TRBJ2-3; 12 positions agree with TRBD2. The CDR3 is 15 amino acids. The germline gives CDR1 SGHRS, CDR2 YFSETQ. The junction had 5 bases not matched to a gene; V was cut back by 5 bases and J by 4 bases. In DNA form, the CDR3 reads TGCGCCAGCAGGGCTAGCGGGAGGGTGCCAGATACGCAGTATTTT. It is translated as CASRASGRVPDTQYF.

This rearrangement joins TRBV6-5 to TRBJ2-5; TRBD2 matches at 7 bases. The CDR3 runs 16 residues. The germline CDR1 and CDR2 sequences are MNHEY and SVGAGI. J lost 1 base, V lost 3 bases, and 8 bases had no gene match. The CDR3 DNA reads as TGTGCCAGCAGTTATGGGTCGGGAGGATTCCAAGAGACCCAGTACTTC. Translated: CASSYGSGGFQETQYF.

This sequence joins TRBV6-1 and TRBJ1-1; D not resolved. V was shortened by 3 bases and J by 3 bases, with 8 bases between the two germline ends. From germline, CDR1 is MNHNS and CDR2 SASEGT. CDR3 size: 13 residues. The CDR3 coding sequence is TGTGCCAGCAGTGACGGAGTCGACACTGAAGCTTTCTTT. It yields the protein CASSDGVDTEAFF.

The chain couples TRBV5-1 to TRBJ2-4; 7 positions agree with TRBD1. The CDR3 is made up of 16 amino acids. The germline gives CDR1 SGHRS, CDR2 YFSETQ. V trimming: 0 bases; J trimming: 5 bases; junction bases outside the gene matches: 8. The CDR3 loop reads CASSLGGGIGENIQYF. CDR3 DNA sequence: TGCGCCAGCAGCTTGGGAGGGGGCATTGGGGAAAACATTCAGTACTTC.

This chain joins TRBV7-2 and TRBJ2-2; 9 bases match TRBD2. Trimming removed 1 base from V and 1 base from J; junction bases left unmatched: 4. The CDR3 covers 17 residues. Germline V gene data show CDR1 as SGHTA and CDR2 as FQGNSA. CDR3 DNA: TGTGCCAGCAGCTTAGTAGTACTAGCGGGGAACACCGGGGAGCTGTTTTTT. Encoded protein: CASSLVVLAGNTGELFF.

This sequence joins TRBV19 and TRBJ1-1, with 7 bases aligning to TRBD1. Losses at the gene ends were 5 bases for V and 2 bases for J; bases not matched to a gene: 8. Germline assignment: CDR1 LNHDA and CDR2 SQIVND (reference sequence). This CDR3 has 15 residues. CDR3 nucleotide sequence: TGTGCCAGTAGTCCGGGACAGAAAATAAACACTGAAGCTTTCTTT. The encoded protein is CASSPGQKINTEAFF.

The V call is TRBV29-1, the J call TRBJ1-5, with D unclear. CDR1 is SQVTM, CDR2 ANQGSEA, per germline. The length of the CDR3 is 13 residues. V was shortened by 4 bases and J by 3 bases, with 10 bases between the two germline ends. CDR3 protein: CSVGEQLNQPQHF. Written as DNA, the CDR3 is TGCAGCGTTGGAGAACAACTCAATCAGCCCCAGCATTTT.

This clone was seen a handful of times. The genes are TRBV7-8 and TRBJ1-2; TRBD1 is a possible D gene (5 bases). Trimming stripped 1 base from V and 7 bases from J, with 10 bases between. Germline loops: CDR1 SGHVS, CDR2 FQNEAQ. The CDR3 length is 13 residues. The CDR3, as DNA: TGTGCCAGCAGCTTAGGGCAGGGTCTTGGCTACACCTTC. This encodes CASSLGQGLGYTF.

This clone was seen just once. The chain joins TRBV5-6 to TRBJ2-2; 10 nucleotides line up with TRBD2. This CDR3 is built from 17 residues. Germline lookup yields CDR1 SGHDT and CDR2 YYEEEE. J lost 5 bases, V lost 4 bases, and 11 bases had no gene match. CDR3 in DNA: TGTGCCAGCAGCCCCCCCCAGCGGGGGGGCTGGACCGGGGAGCTGTTTTTT. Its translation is CASSPPQRGGWTGELFF.

The CDR3 reads CASSPDAWGGSYNEQFF. CDR3 nucleotides: TGTGCCAGCAGCCCCGACGCGTGGGGGGGCTCCTACAATGAGCAGTTCTTC. This chain uses TRBV13 with TRBJ2-1; 7 nucleotides match TRBD2. The junction had 10 bases not matched to a gene; V was cut back by 5 bases and J by 0 bases. CDR1 is PRHDT and CDR2 is FYEKMQ in the germline V gene (reference sequence). There are 17 residues in the CDR3. The whole variable domain, remainder taken from reference TRBV13 and TRBJ2-1, is AAGVIQSPRHLIKEKRETATLKCYPIPRHDTVYWYQQGPGQDPQFLISFYEKMQSDKGSIPDRFSAQQFSDYHSELNMSSLELGDSALYFCASSPDAWGGSYNEQFFGPGTRLTVL.

The CDR3 is CASSLGTSAKNEQFF. The CDR3 DNA reads as TGTGCCAGCAGCTTAGGGACTAGCGCGAAGAATGAGCAGTTCTTC. The rearrangement links TRBV11-3 to TRBJ2-1; TRBD2 aligns across 9 bases. The V segment lost 1 base and the J segment 7 bases; nucleotides outside the gene matches: 5. This CDR3 has 15 amino acids. Looked up from germline, CDR1 is SGHNT and CDR2 is YENEEA.